Listed here is a single T cell receptor beta chain. Its antigen is unidentified. The same CDR3 can be traced to other DNA sequences in this sample. Germline V gene lookup returns CDR1 SGHRS and CDR2 YFSETQ. CDR3 length: 14 residues. V dropped 2 bases and J dropped 4 bases, with 12 bases sitting between them. The data belong to a study of STAT5B mutations in CD4+ large granular lymphocyte leukemia. Regarding the study as a whole: Main leukemic clonotypes were patient-specific, but about 25% appeared at low frequency elsewhere. The CD4+ versus CD8+ T-LGLL clonality difference may reflect limited sample size. Top patient clones used TRBV06 genes more often: 8/27 versus 2/35 in controls. Patient CD4-sorted repertoires looked more clonal than healthy CD4+ repertoires, even without putative leukemic clones.

The assay was immunoSEQ multiplex PCR, and TCRdb's table has in-frame clones only and misses some. Of tens of thousands of clones in the sample, under 85% were seen once. Sequencing used CD4+ T cells from blood buffy coats. The receptor was isolated from a human donor in good health. The rearrangement links TRBV5-1 to TRBJ1-2, with D maybe TRBD1 (6 bases). The CDR3: CASSLGQTSYGYTF. Written as DNA, the CDR3 is TGCGCCAGCAGCTTAGGACAGACAAGCTATGGCTACACCTTC.